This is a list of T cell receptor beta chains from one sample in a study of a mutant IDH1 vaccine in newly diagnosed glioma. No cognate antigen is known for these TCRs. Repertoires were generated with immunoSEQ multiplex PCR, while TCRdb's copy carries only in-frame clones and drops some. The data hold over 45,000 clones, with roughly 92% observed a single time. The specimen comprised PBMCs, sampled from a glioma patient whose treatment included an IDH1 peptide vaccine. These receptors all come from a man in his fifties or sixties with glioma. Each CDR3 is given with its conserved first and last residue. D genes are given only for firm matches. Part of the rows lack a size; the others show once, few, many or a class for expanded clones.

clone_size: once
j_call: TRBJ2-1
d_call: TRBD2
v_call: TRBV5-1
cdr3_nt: TGCGCCAGCAGCTTGGCCTCGAGCGGGGGGGCATGGGAGCAGTTCTTC
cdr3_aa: CASSLASSGGAWEQFF

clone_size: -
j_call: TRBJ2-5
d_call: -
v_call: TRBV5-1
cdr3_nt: TGCGCCAGCAGGGGGCTCCAAGAGACCCAGTACTTC
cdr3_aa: CASRGLQETQYF

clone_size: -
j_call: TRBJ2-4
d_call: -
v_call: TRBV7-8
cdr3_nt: TGTGCCAGCAGCCAAGGTGGGGGACGAGCCAAAAACATTCAGTACTTC
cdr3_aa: CASSQGGGRAKNIQYF

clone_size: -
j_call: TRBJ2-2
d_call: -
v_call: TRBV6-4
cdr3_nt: TGTGCCAGCAGTGACAGGGCGGACACCGGGGAGCTGTTTTTT
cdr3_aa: CASSDRADTGELFF

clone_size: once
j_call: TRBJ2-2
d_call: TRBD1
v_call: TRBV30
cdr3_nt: TGTGCCTGGCGAGGACAGGGGAGGGCCGGGGAGCTGTTTTTT
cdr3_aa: CAWRGQGRAGELFF

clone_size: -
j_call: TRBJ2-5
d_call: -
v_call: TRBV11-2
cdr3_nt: TGTGCCAGCAGCTTAGATCCGGGGGCCGAAGAGACCCAGTACTTC
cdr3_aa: CASSLDPGAEETQYF

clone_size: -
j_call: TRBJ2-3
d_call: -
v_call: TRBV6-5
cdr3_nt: TGTGCCAGCAGTTACGGACGGGGCACAGATACGCAGTATTTT
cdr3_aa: CASSYGRGTDTQYF

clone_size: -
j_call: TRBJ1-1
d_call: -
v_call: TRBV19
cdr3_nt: TGTGCCAGTAGTATACCACCGAACACTGAAGCTTTCTTT
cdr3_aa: CASSIPPNTEAFF

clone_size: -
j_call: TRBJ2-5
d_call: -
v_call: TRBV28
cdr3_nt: TGTGCCAGCAGTTTTCAGCTCCGGGCCCAGTACTTC
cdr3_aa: CASSFQLRAQYF

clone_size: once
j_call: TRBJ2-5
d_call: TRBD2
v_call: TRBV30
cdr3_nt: TGTGCCTGGAGTGCGGGACTAGCGGTGGAGACCCAGTACTTC
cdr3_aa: CAWSAGLAVETQYF

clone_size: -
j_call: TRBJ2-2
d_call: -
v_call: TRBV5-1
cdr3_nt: TGCGCCAGCAGCTTGGCCATACCAGGACAGCCGAACACCGGGGAGCTGTTTTTT
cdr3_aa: CASSLAIPGQPNTGELFF

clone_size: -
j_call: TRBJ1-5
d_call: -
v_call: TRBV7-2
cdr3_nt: TGTGCCAGCAGCCCCGGGGCGGTCGGCAATCAGCCCCAGCATTTT
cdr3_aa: CASSPGAVGNQPQHF

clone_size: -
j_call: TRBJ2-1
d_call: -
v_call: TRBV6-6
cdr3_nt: TGTGCCAGCAGTTACGGTAGCCACAATGAGCAGTTCTTC
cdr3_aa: CASSYGSHNEQFF

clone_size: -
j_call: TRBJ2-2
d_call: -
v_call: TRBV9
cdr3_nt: TGTGCCAGCACCCCGCCGACAGGCATGGCCACCGGGGAGCTGTTTTTT
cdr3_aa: CASTPPTGMATGELFF

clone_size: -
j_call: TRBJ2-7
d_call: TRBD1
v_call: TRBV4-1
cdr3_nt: TGCGCCAGCAGCCACCCATGGACAGGGGATATCTCCTACGAGCAGTACTTC
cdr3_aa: CASSHPWTGDISYEQYF

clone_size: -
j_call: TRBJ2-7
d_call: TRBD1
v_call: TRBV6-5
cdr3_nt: TGTGCCAGCAGTTACGGGACAGGGGGCTACGAGCAGTACTTC
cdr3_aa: CASSYGTGGYEQYF

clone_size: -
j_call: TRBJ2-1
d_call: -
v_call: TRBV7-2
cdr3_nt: TGTGCCAGCACCCTAGCGCTTTCCTACAATGAGCAGTTCTTC
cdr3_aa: CASTLALSYNEQFF

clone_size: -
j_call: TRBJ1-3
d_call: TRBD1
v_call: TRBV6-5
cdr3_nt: TGTGCCAGCAGTTACGACAGGGGGTCCGGAAACACCATATATTTT
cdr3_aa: CASSYDRGSGNTIYF

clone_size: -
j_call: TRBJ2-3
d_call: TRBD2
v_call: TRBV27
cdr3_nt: TGTGCCAGCAGCTCTCCCATCCTAGCGGGAGTGGGCACAGATACGCAGTATTTT
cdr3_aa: CASSSPILAGVGTDTQYF

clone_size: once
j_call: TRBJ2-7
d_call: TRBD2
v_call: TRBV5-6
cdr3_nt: TGTGCCAGCAGCTTGCCTAGCGGGTACTCCTACGAGCAGTACTTC
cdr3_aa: CASSLPSGYSYEQYF

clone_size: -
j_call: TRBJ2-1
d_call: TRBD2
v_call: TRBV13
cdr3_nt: TGTGCCAGCAGCGCCTGGGGGGGACTAGACAATGAGCAGTTCTTC
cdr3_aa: CASSAWGGLDNEQFF

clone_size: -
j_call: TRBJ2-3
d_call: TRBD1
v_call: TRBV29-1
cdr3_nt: TGCAGCGTTGAAGATCGACAGGGGGGTCCAGATACGCAGTATTTT
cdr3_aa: CSVEDRQGGPDTQYF

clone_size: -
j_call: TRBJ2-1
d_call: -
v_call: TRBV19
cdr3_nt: TGTGCCAGTAGTCTCTGGACTTCAAGCAATGAGCAGTTCTTC
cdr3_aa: CASSLWTSSNEQFF

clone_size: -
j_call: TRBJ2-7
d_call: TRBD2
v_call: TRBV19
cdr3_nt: TGTGCCAGTAGTATACGGGAGGGGACCGAGCAGTACTTC
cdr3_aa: CASSIREGTEQYF

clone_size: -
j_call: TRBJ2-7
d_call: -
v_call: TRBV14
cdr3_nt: TGTGCCAGCAGCCATCAGCCCCCCCACGAGCAGTACTTC
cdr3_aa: CASSHQPPHEQYF

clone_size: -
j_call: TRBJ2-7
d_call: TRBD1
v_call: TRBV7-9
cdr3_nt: TGTGCCAGCAGCCGGGGACAGGGTGAGGACGAGCAGTACTTC
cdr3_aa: CASSRGQGEDEQYF

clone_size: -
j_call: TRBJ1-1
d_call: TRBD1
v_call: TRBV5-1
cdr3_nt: TGCGCCAGCAGCCCTGGGACAGGACGTACCACTGAAGCTTTCTTT
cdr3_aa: CASSPGTGRTTEAFF

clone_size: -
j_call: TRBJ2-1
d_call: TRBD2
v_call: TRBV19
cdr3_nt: TGTGCCAGTAGCCCACTAGCGGGGGACTACAATGAGCAGTTCTTC
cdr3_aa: CASSPLAGDYNEQFF

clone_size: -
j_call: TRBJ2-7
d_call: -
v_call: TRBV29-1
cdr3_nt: TGCAGCGTTCTTAGCGGAAAAGCCTACGAGCAGTACTTC
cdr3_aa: CSVLSGKAYEQYF

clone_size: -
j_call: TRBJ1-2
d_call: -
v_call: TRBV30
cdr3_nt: TGTGCCTGGAGTGTGGGCAGCCAGAACTATGGCTACACCTTC
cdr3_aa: CAWSVGSQNYGYTF

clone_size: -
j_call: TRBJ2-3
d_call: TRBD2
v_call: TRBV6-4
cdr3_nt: TGTGCCAGCAGTGAGGAGTGGGGGGGAAGCACAGATACGCAGTATTTT
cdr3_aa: CASSEEWGGSTDTQYF

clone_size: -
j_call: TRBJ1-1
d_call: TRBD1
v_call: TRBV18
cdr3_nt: TGTGCCAGTCGGGACAGGATGAACACTGAAGCTTTCTTT
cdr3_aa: CASRDRMNTEAFF

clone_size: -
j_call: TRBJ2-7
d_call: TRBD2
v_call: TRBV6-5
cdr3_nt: TGTGCCAGCATTCAACCGGGAGGTTACGAGCAGTACTTC
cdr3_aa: CASIQPGGYEQYF

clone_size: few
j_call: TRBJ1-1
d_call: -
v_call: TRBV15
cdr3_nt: TGTGCCACCAGCAGAGTAAAAGAGGCTGAAGCTTTCTTT
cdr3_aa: CATSRVKEAEAFF

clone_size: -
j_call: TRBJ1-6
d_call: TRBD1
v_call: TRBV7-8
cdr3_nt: TGTGCCAGCAGCGTAGGGACAGGGGGCGGGTCACCCCTCCACTTT
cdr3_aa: CASSVGTGGGSPLHF

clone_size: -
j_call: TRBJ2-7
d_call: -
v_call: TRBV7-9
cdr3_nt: TGTGCCAGCAGTGACAGCTACGAGCAGTACTTC
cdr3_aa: CASSDSYEQYF

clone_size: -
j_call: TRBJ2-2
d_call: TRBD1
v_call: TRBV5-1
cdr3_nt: TGCGCCAGCAGCTGGACAGGGGGCACCGGGGAGCTGTTTTTT
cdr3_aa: CASSWTGGTGELFF

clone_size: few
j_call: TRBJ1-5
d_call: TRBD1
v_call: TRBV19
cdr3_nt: TGTGCCAGTACCCCGGAATGGTCCTGGACAGGGAGGACTAGCGGCAATCAGCCCCAGCATTTT
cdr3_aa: CASTPEWSWTGRTSGNQPQHF

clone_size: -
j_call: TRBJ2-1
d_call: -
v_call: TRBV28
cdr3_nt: TGTGCCAGCAGTCCAGCTAGCCAAACGCCTTTCGATGAGCAGTTCTTC
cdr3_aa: CASSPASQTPFDEQFF

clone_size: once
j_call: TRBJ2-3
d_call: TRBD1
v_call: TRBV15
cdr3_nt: TGTGCCACCAGCAGAGCCGCCGGACAGGGGGCAGATACGCAGTATTTT
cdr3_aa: CATSRAAGQGADTQYF

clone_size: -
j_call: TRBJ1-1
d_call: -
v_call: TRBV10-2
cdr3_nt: TGCGCCAGCGGACCAGGAACTGAAGCTTTCTTT
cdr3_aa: CASGPGTEAFF

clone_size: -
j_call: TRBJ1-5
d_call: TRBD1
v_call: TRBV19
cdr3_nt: TGTGCCAGTAGTATTTCGGCAGGGGGTAATCAGCCCCAGCATTTT
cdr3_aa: CASSISAGGNQPQHF